This T cell receptor (beta chain) was found in a study of OX40 agonist ivuxolimab in advanced cancers. Study-wide background: A diagnosis of hepatocellular carcinoma, melanoma, renal cell or head and neck cancer was present in dose-escalation patients. Overall study findings and caveats: By week 6 at 0.1 to 3.0 mg/kg, blood CD4+ and CD8+ T cells had expanded clonally.

As to this clone: Its antigen is not known.

The method was immunoSEQ multiplex PCR; TCRdb's version includes in-frame clones alone and lacks a portion of them. The sample has 130,000 or so clones; roughly nine tenths are singletons. Trimming pared 6 bases from V and 0 bases from J, leaving 19 bases between. This CDR3 comprises 17 residues. Germline loops: CDR1 SGHNT, CDR2 YYREEE (reference sequence). Individuals having autoimmune disease history or systemic immunosuppression were not enrolled. With baseline, cycle 4 day 1, and cycle 7 day 1 as timepoints, blood was sampled. This TCR came from an adult with an advanced solid tumor such as melanoma, head and neck, liver or kidney cancer. The chain joins TRBV5-4 to TRBJ2-1, with D perhaps being TRBD1 or TRBD2 (6 bases each). Sample: CD4+ or CD8+ T cells sorted from blood, taken in a trial of the OX40 agonist ivuxolimab. The CDR3 spells CASNNPRGASSYNEQFF. In nucleotides, the CDR3 is TGTGCCAGCAATAATCCGAGGGGGGCAAGCTCCTACAATGAGCAGTTCTTC.